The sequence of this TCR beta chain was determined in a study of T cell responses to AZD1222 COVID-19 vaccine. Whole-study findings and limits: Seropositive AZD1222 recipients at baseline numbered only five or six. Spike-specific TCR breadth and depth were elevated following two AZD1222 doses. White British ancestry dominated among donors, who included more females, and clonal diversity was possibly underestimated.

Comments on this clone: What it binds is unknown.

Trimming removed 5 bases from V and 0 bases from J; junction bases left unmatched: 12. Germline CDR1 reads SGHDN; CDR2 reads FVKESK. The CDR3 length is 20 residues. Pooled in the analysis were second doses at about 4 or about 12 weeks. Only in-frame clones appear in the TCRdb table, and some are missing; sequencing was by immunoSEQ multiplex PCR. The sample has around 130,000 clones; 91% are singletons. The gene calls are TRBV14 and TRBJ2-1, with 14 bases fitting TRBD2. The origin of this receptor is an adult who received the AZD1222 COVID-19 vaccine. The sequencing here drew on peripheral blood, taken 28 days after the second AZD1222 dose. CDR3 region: CASSLLAGTSGGSSYNEQFF. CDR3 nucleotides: TGTGCCAGCAGCTTGCTCGCCGGGACTAGCGGGGGTAGCTCCTACAATGAGCAGTTCTTC.